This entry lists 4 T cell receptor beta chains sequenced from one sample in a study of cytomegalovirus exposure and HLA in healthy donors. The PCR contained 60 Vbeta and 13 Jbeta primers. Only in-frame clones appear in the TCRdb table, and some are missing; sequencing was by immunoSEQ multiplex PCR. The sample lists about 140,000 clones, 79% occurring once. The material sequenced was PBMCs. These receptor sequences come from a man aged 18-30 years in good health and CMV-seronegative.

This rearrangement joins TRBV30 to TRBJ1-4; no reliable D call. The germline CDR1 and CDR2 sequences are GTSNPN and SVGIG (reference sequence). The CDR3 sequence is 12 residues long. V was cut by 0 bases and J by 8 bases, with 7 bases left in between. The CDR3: CAWSVQQEKLFF. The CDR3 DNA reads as TGTGCCTGGAGTGTACAGCAGGAAAAACTGTTTTTT.

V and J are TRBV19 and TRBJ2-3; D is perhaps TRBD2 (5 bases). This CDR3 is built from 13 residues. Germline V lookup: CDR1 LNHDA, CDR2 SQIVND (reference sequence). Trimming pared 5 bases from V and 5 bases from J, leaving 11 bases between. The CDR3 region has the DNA TGTGCCAGTAGTGCGTTACTAGGAGATACGCAGTATTTT. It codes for CASSALLGDTQYF.

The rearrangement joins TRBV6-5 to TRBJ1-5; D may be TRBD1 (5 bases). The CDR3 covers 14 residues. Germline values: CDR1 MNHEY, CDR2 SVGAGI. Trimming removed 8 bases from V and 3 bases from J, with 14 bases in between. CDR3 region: CASGDGLVNQPQHF. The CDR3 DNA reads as TGTGCCAGCGGGGACGGACTAGTCAATCAGCCCCAGCATTTT.

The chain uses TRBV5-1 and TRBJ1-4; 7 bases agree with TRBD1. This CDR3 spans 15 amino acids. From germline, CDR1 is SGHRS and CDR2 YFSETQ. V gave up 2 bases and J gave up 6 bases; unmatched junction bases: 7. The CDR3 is CASSLPTGVHEKLFF. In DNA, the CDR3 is TGCGCCAGCAGCTTACCCACAGGGGTGCATGAAAAACTGTTTTTT. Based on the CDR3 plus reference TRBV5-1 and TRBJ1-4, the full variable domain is KAGVTQTPRYLIKTRGQQVTLSCSPISGHRSVSWYQQTPGQGLQFLFEYFSETQRNKGNFPGRFSGRQFSNSRSEMNVSTLELGDSALYLCASSLPTGVHEKLFFGSGTQLSVL.